This paragraph reports one T cell receptor beta chain. With 4 bases removed from V and 4 bases from J, the gap between germline ends came to 17 bases. The V gene's germline CDR1 is SGHRS and CDR2 YFSETQ. The CDR3 spans 15 residues. This sample was taken from a study of blood T cell repertoires in COVID-19. Study in general: T cells, B-cell-depleted T cells, or PBMCs provided the cDNA or gDNA that served as material.

The method was immunoSEQ multiplex PCR; TCRdb's version includes in-frame clones alone and lacks a portion of them. The repertoire holds 210,000 or so clones, with almost 85% as singletons. This receptor was identified in a man aged 50 to 59 with COVID-19, enrolled during active disease. The chain couples TRBV5-1 to TRBJ1-1; TRBD1 might be the D (5 bases). The sample comprised peripheral blood. CDR3 in amino acids: CASSLGAAGGTEAFF. In DNA, the CDR3 is TGCGCCAGCAGCCTAGGTGCGGCGGGGGGCACTGAAGCTTTCTTT.